Listed here is a single T cell receptor beta chain. One end of the junction fails to match germline, which may point to a read error. These data originate in a study of blood T cell repertoires in COVID-19. This CDR3 has 12 amino acids. Per germline, CDR1 SGHRS and CDR2 YFSETQ. The repertoire was sequenced with immunoSEQ multiplex PCR; TCRdb's copy has only in-frame clones and lacks some. The sample lists tens of thousands of clones; 83% were seen once. Sequenced input: peripheral blood. The origin of this receptor is a human donor in a cohort sampled during active COVID-19. The chain uses TRBV5-1 and TRBJ1-1; D is perhaps TRBD1 (6 bases). CDR3 sequence reads: CASSLGATEAFF. CDR3 nucleotide sequence: TGCGCCAGCAGTTTGGGGGCGACTGAAGCTTTCTTT.